The 6 T cell receptor beta chains given below trace back to one sample, sequenced in a study of radiation and T cells in renal cell carcinoma. The table came from immunoSEQ multiplex PCR; TCRdb's copy has only in-frame clones and leaves some out. The sample records about 26,000 clones, roughly 80% being singletons. Time point given: blood 2 weeks post-SBRT. Documented treatment: 15 Gy SBRT to primary tumor, nephrectomy 4 weeks later. The sequences come from blood, collected from a patient whose treatment included radiotherapy and nephrectomy. These receptors were collected from a man aged 55 to 70 with renal cell carcinoma.

The V call is TRBV19, the J call TRBJ2-3; D may match TRBD1 or TRBD2 (6 bases each). CDR1 LNHDA and CDR2 SQIVND come from the germline V gene (reference sequence). With 3 bases removed from V and 3 bases from J, the gap between germline ends came to 22 bases. This CDR3 comprises 18 residues. The CDR3 nucleotides read TGTGCCAGTAGTATCTGGGGTTTAGGGGGGAGTGGTACAGATACGCAGTATTTT. This sequence encodes CASSIWGLGGSGTDTQYF.

The V gene is TRBV7-8, the J gene TRBJ1-2; 10 bases line up with TRBD1. V trimming: 5 bases; J trimming: 7 bases; junction bases outside the gene matches: 7. The CDR3 totals 14 residues. Germline CDR1 and CDR2: SGHVS and FQNEAQ. This chain's CDR3 is CASSATDRGLGYTF. The CDR3 region has the DNA TGTGCCAGCAGCGCCACTGACAGGGGGCTTGGCTACACCTTC.

The chain couples TRBV7-2 to TRBJ2-2, with D unclear. The CDR3 covers 15 residues. The V end lost 5 bases, the J end lost 4 bases, and 14 bases lay between the germline ends. CDR1 is SGHTA, CDR2 FQGNSA, per germline. CDR3 in amino acids: CASSAEASPTGELFF. The CDR3, as DNA: TGTGCCAGCAGCGCCGAGGCCTCCCCCACCGGGGAGCTGTTTTTT.

The chain links TRBV25-1 to TRBJ1-5; tentative D call: TRBD1 (5 bases). This CDR3 region has 11 residues. Trimming took 9 bases from V and 6 from J, leaving 9 bases between them. The germline CDR1 and CDR2 sequences are MGHDK and SYGVNS. The CDR3 here is CASGQGQPQHF. The DNA for the CDR3 is TGTGCCAGTGGGCAGGGTCAGCCCCAGCATTTT.

The CDR3 nucleotides are TGCGCCAGCAGCCGAGGTCGGGACAATGAGCAGTTCTTC. Translating gives CASSRGRDNEQFF. The chain joins TRBV4-3 to TRBJ2-1; D is undetermined. Trimming removed 4 bases at V and 5 bases at J, with 9 bases between. Germline values: CDR1 LGHNA, CDR2 YSLEER. The CDR3 contains 13 residues.

The chain is built from TRBV27 and TRBJ1-5; the D gene is possibly TRBD1 (6 bases). Per germline, CDR1 MNHEY and CDR2 SMNVEV (reference sequence). This CDR3 has 19 residues. Deletions cut 3 bases from V and 2 bases from J, with 23 bases between. The CDR3, as DNA: TGTGCCAGCAGTTTCAGACAGGCCGGAGGTTTATCAGGCAATCAGCCCCAGCATTTT. Translated, it gives CASSFRQAGGLSGNQPQHF.